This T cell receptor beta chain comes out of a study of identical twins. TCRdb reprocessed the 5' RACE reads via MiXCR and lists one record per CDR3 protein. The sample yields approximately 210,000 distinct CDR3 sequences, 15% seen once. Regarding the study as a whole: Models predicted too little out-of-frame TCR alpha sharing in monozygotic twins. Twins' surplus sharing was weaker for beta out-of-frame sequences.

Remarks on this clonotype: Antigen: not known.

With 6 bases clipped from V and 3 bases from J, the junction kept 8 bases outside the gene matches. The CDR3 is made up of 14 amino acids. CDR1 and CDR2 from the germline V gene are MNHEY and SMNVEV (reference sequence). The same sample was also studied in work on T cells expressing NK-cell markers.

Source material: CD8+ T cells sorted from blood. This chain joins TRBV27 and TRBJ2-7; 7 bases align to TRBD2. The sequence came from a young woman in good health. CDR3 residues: CASSTRSGDYEQYF. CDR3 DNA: TGTGCCAGCAGCACCCGGAGCGGGGACTACGAGCAGTACTTC.